The sample holds many counts of the clone carrying this T cell receptor beta chain. Its antigen is as yet unknown. Clinical symptoms, serum thyroxine and TRAb, thyroid ultrasound and orbital computed tomography together formed the diagnostic basis. The germline CDR1 and CDR2 sequences are DFQATT and SNEGSKA (reference sequence). The CDR3 length is 12 residues. Trimming took off 8 bases at V and 8 bases at J, with 18 bases between the two ends. The sample belongs to a study of T cells in Graves' hyperthyroidism and ophthalmopathy. Whole-study context: Any treatment followed the collection of peripheral blood at initial diagnosis.

RNA transcripts were the template for amplifying TCR beta CDR3 regions. First-round RT-PCR with HTBI primers amplified the TCR CDR3 region. TCRdb ran MiXCR on the multiplex PCR reads and lists one entry per CDR3 protein. Among roughly 290,000 distinct CDR3 sequences, about an eighth were seen once, and the ten largest hold roughly 7.9%. Notes on the study in general: Most thyroid clonotypes expanded above 0.001 appeared in blood too.

This chain connects TRBV20-1 to TRBJ1-2; tentative D call: TRBD1 (6 bases). The receptor comes from a woman between 35 and 50 years old with Graves' hyperthyroidism. Material: blood. The CDR3: CSPGADLMGYTF. CDR3 nucleotides: TGCAGTCCAGGGGCAGACCTTATGGGCTACACCTTC.